The present TCR beta chain was sequenced within a study of T cell clonality in common variable immunodeficiency. The CDR3 spans 16 residues. In germline, CDR1 is MNHNS, CDR2 SASEGT. Trimming removed 4 bases from V and 5 bases from J; junction bases left unmatched: 9. This clone was found many times. What it binds is not known. The CDR3 is cut off 3 residues early in the read; its end comes from the germline J gene. Here immunoSEQ multiplex PCR was the method, and the copy in TCRdb shows in-frame clones only, minus some. This sample comprises roughly 79,000 clones, none seen once only. Both groups were predominantly of Caucasian heritage. Points from the study as a whole: Compared with healthy controls, CVID subjects showed increased TCRbeta clonality, mostly in about a third. Common variable immunodeficiency TCR beta sequences reportedly had fewer deletions and N-nucleotide insertions. Shared TCRbeta clones were fewer between CVID subjects than controls.

The source material was peripheral blood mononuclear cells. The gene calls are TRBV6-1 and TRBJ2-5, with TRBD2 matching 11 bases. The clonotype comes from a person between 18 and 75 years old in good health. Partial CDR3 DNA: TGTGCCAGCAGTGCCCCCCTAGCGGGGGGCGGGGAGACC. This gives the protein CASSAPLAGGGET. The whole CDR3 sequence is CASSAPLAGGGETQYF.